This entry lists 8 T cell receptor beta chains sequenced from one sample in a study of blood T cell repertoires in COVID-19. The data were produced by immunoSEQ multiplex PCR, yet TCRdb's version contains in-frame clones alone and is incomplete. The sample yields around 250,000 clones, around 85% seen once. Sequenced sample: PBMCs or T cells enriched from blood (not recorded which). The receptors shown here come from a woman aged 50 to 60 who had recovered from COVID-19.

This sequence joins TRBV4-2 and TRBJ1-4; unclear D gene. The CDR3 covers 14 residues. V was clipped by 0 bases and J by 7 bases, with 9 bases between them. CDR1 and CDR2 (germline): LGHNA, YNFKEQ. The CDR3 sequence: CASSQDRIVEKLFF. The CDR3 DNA is TGTGCCAGCAGCCAAGATCGTATAGTTGAAAAACTGTTTTTT.

This clone occurred once. The chain recombines TRBV28 with TRBJ1-1; TRBD1 matches at 9 bases. Germline V lookup: CDR1 MDHEN, CDR2 SYDVKM. The V gene end was trimmed by 6 bases and the J gene end by 11 bases; junction bases not matched to a gene: 13. The CDR3 totals 14 residues. The chain's CDR3 is CASSSQGAASSAFF. The CDR3 nucleotides read TGTGCCAGCAGCTCACAGGGGGCGGCGAGTTCGGCTTTCTTT. Based on the CDR3 plus reference TRBV28 and TRBJ1-1, the full variable domain is DVKVTQSSRYLVKRTGEKVFLECVQDMDHENMFWYRQDPGLGLRLIYFSYDVKMKEKGDIPEGYSVSREKKERFSLILESASTNQTSMYLCASSSQGAASSAFFGQGTRLTVV.

V is TRBV7-9 and J is TRBJ2-7; unclear D gene. Trimming cost V 3 bases and J 7 bases, with 7 bases left between them. The CDR3 loop spans 11 amino acids. From germline, CDR1 is SEHNR and CDR2 FQNEAQ (reference sequence). CDR3 residues: CASSFTEEQYF. CDR3 in DNA: TGTGCCAGCAGCTTTACTGAAGAGCAGTACTTC.

The genes are TRBV5-1 and TRBJ2-5, with D maybe TRBD1 (6 bases). V gave up 6 bases and J gave up 0 bases, with 12 bases separating them. The CDR3 spans 14 residues. The germline V gene encodes CDR1 SGHRS and CDR2 YFSETQ. CDR3 loop: CASKIGQNQETQYF. The CDR3 coding sequence is TGCGCCAGCAAAATCGGACAGAACCAAGAGACCCAGTACTTC.

V gene TRBV5-1 combines with J gene TRBJ1-4; the match to TRBD1 covers 8 bases. Germline CDR1 and CDR2: SGHRS and YFSETQ. With 4 bases clipped from V and 6 bases from J, the junction kept 8 bases outside the gene matches. The CDR3 is 15 amino acids. The CDR3 coding sequence is TGCGCCAGCAGCAAAGGACAGGGTTGGGATGAAAAACTGTTTTTT. It translates to CASSKGQGWDEKLFF. Together with reference TRBV5-1 and TRBJ1-4, the CDR3 gives the full variable domain: KAGVTQTPRYLIKTRGQQVTLSCSPISGHRSVSWYQQTPGQGLQFLFEYFSETQRNKGNFPGRFSGRQFSNSRSEMNVSTLELGDSALYLCASSKGQGWDEKLFFGSGTQLSVL.

This chain joins TRBV7-9 and TRBJ1-1; D not certain. There are 13 residues in the CDR3. The V gene lost 3 bases and the J gene lost 5 bases, with 10 bases spanning the gap. Germline V gene data show CDR1 as SEHNR and CDR2 as FQNEAQ (reference sequence). CDR3 sequence (DNA): TGTGCCAGCAGCTTCGATCTCGAGACTGAAGCTTTCTTT. Its translation: CASSFDLETEAFF.

This clone turned up a few times. This chain uses TRBV5-1 with TRBJ1-1, with D possibly matching TRBD1 (5 bases). Trimming shortened V by 4 bases and J by 3 bases, and 13 bases separated the two germline ends. Germline-derived CDR1 and CDR2 are SGHRS and YFSETQ. This CDR3 is built from 14 residues. CDR3 in amino acids: CASSPRPGDTEAFF. In DNA form, the CDR3 reads TGCGCCAGCAGCCCGAGACCGGGGGACACTGAAGCTTTCTTT. Filled out from reference TRBV5-1 and TRBJ1-1, the complete variable domain reads KAGVTQTPRYLIKTRGQQVTLSCSPISGHRSVSWYQQTPGQGLQFLFEYFSETQRNKGNFPGRFSGRQFSNSRSEMNVSTLELGDSALYLCASSPRPGDTEAFFGQGTRLTVV.

The chain combines TRBV27 with TRBJ2-7; D uncertain. Germline V gene lookup returns CDR1 MNHEY and CDR2 SMNVEV (reference sequence). The CDR3 covers 13 residues. V gave up 6 bases and J gave up 3 bases, with 12 bases separating them. The CDR3 DNA sequence: TGTGCCAGCAGGGCGAACAGAATCTACGAGCAGTACTTC. As protein: CASRANRIYEQYF.